This TCR beta chain was captured in a study of control samples from healthy donors and cancer patients. CDR3 length: 13 residues. Trimming removed 6 bases from V and 5 bases from J, with 10 bases in between. Sequencing used immunoSEQ multiplex PCR; TCRdb keeps in-frame clones, though not all of them. The data contain around 180,000 clones, more than 90% of them singletons. V and J are TRBV12-3 or TRBV12-4 and TRBJ2-2; D may correspond to TRBD1 or TRBD2 (5 bases each). Specimen: blood. The clonotype was recovered from a woman in her thirties or forties in good health. The DNA of the CDR3 is TGTGCCAGCAGCAATGGGGGAACCGGGGAGCTGTTTTTT. Amino acid sequence: CASSNGGTGELFF.